The 11 T cell receptor beta chains reported below all come from one sample, sequenced in a study of T cells in Graves' hyperthyroidism and ophthalmopathy. Regions amplified from RNA transcripts were the TCR beta CDR3 regions. The HTBI primer set served for first-round RT-PCR of the TCR CDR3. TCRdb independently ran MiXCR on the multiplex PCR reads; one entry per CDR3 protein. The data contain about half a million distinct CDR3 sequences, 22% of them singletons. Sequenced sample: blood. The receptors were gathered from a woman between 65 and 79 years old with Graves' ophthalmopathy.

This clonotype occurred a few times. J is TRBJ2-1 and V is TRBV6-1; D might be TRBD1 (6 bases). This CDR3 comprises 16 residues. The germline V gene has CDR1 MNHNS and CDR2 SASEGT. Trimming took 0 bases from V and 3 from J, leaving 12 bases between them. CDR3 DNA: TGTGCCAGCAGTGAAGCATTAGGGGGTCGCTACAATGAGCAGTTCTTC. Residues: CASSEALGGRYNEQFF.

A few counts support this clonotype. CDR3 protein: CASSHRGSGYTF. The CDR3 DNA follows: TGTGCCAGCAGCCATAGAGGAAGCGGCTACACCTTC. The rearrangement links TRBV3-1 to TRBJ1-2; D gene uncertain. Germline CDR1 reads LGHDT; CDR2 reads YNNKEL (reference sequence). V was trimmed by 3 bases and J by 8 bases, leaving 10 bases between them. The CDR3 loop spans 12 amino acids.

The sample holds many counts of this clonotype. The chain carries TRBV27 and TRBJ2-3; the D is unclear. V dropped 6 bases and J dropped 0 bases, with 4 bases sitting between them. This CDR3 is 12 amino acids long. The V gene's germline CDR1 is MNHEY and CDR2 SMNVEV (reference sequence). The CDR3 here is CASRGSTDTQYF. CDR3 coding DNA: TGTGCCAGCAGGGGGAGCACAGATACGCAGTATTTT.

This clonotype was observed many times. The J gene is TRBJ1-1, the V gene TRBV28; D uncertain. The V end lost 6 bases, the J end lost 7 bases, and 12 bases lay between the germline ends. This CDR3 spans 12 amino acids. Germline V lookup: CDR1 MDHEN, CDR2 SYDVKM. The DNA for the CDR3 is TGTGCCAGCAGCATATTGAGGGATGAAGCTTTCTTT. This sequence encodes CASSILRDEAFF.

The chain couples TRBV10-3 to TRBJ2-1; TRBD2 matches 12 bases. Losses at the gene ends were 5 bases for V and 2 bases for J; bases not matched to a gene: 16. The CDR3 spans 20 residues. Per the germline V gene, CDR1 is ENHRY and CDR2 is SYGVKD. CDR3 DNA sequence: TGTGCCATCAGTAGGATCAACCCCGGGACTAGCGGGCTAACCTACAATGAGCAGTTCTTC. Translation gives CAISRINPGTSGLTYNEQFF.

This chain joins TRBV13 and TRBJ2-5; a possible D gene is TRBD2 (6 bases). V lost 5 bases and J lost 1, with 14 bases in between. Germline loops: CDR1 PRHDT, CDR2 FYEKMQ (reference sequence). The CDR3 covers 15 residues. The CDR3 loop is CASSTRAGRQETQYF. CDR3 DNA: TGTGCCAGCAGCACCAGAGCGGGTCGCCAAGAGACCCAGTACTTC.

The V call is TRBV12-5, the J call TRBJ2-5, with a weak D call TRBD1 (7 bases). The germline gives CDR1 LGHNT, CDR2 FRNRAP. V gave up 6 bases and J gave up 7 bases, with 12 bases separating them. CDR3 size: 12 residues. CDR3 bases: TGTGCTAGTGGCTTCAGGGGGGCGACCCAGTACTTC. Its translation: CASGFRGATQYF.

The chain is built from TRBV29-1 and TRBJ1-5; 9 nucleotides line up with TRBD1. There are 14 residues in the CDR3. V was pared by 6 bases and J by 4 bases, with 7 bases of the junction left unmatched. Germline V gene lookup returns CDR1 SQVTM and CDR2 ANQGSEA. DNA for the CDR3: TGCAGCGTCGCAACCGGGACAGGGAATCAGCCCCAGCATTTT. It encodes CSVATGTGNQPQHF.

This clonotype was found a few times. The chain joins TRBV9 to TRBJ2-7, with D unresolved. The CDR3 sequence is 14 residues long. Germline V gene lookup returns CDR1 SGDLS and CDR2 YYNGEE. V lost 0 bases, J lost 3 bases, and 10 bases lay in between. CDR3 amino acids: CASSVASVNYEQYF. CDR3 bases: TGTGCCAGCAGCGTAGCTTCCGTGAACTACGAGCAGTACTTC. Full variable domain (outside the CDR3, taken from reference TRBV9 and TRBJ2-7): DSGVTQTPKHLITATGQRVTLRCSPRSGDLSVYWYQQSLDQGLQFLIQYYNGEERAKGNILERFSAQQFPDLHSELNLSSLELGDSALYFCASSVASVNYEQYFGPGTRLTVT.

This clonotype was found once. A much larger clone lies a single base off, so this may be a read error. V usage is TRBV27 and J usage is TRBJ2-3; D not resolved. Germline-derived CDR1 and CDR2 are MNHEY and SMNVEV (reference sequence). This CDR3 spans 14 amino acids. The CDR3 DNA is TGTGCCGGCAGTTTATCGGTTTTCACAGATACGCAGTATTTT. The encoded protein is CAGSLSVFTDTQYF.

This clonotype was observed a handful of times. The chain uses TRBV28 and TRBJ1-6; TRBD1 agrees at 9 bases. After removal of 8 bases from V and 8 bases from J, the junction contained 7 bases not matched to a gene. CDR1 is MDHEN, CDR2 SYDVKM, per germline. This CDR3 is built from 14 residues. CDR3 residues: CASGGQGPYSPLHF. The CDR3 bases are TGTGCCAGCGGGGGACAGGGCCCCTATTCACCCCTCCACTTT.